Below, 4 T cell receptor beta chains from the same sample are listed, as sequenced in a study of blood T cell repertoires in COVID-19 (dated by TCRdb to 2018 to 2021). The library was produced with the immunoSEQ multiplex PCR assay. TCRdb took this table from immuneACCESS and kept in-frame rearrangements with V and J called. Such tables lack part of the clones; where checked against another copy, unresolved V genes explain under half of the gap, and the rest is unexplained. This sample comprises about 40,000 clones, about nine tenths of them detected only once. Roughly 0.4% of the sample goes to the ten largest clones. The sample consisted of peripheral blood. The source of these receptors is a human donor in a cohort sampled during active COVID-19.

This chain connects TRBV25-1 to TRBJ1-5, with no clear D. The CDR3 is made up of 12 amino acids. Germline values: CDR1 MGHDK, CDR2 SYGVNS. The V and J ends lost 6 bases and 7 bases respectively, with 10 bases between them. The CDR3 nucleotides read TGTGCCAGCAGGGATGGCGGACAGCCCCAGCATTTT. This codes for CASRDGGQPQHF.

The chain joins TRBV7-6 to TRBJ1-4; unclear D gene. The germline CDR1 and CDR2 sequences are SGHVS and FNYEAQ. Deletions cut 6 bases from V and 7 bases from J, with 15 bases between. This CDR3 is built from 14 residues. The CDR3 DNA sequence: TGTGCCAGCAGAAAAGACTTAGCTAGTGAAAAACTGTTTTTT. It yields the protein CASRKDLASEKLFF.

In this sample, this clone turned up a few times. The chain employs TRBV19 and TRBJ1-1; D might be TRBD1 (6 bases). The CDR3 length is 14 residues. Germline lookup yields CDR1 LNHDA and CDR2 SQIVND (reference sequence). V was pared by 5 bases and J by 4 bases, with 14 bases between. In DNA form, the CDR3 reads TGTGCCAGTAGTGTTATGGGAGGGGGCACTGAAGCTTTCTTT. Its translation is CASSVMGGGTEAFF.

The chain joins TRBV11-2 to TRBJ1-1; a possible D gene is TRBD1 (6 bases). Trimming stripped 5 bases from V and 0 bases from J, with 19 bases between. Germline lookup yields CDR1 SGHAT and CDR2 FQNNGV. The length of the CDR3 is 17 residues. The chain's CDR3 is CASSPSRGGHMNTEAFF. The CDR3 DNA follows: TGTGCCAGCAGCCCCTCACGAGGGGGACATATGAACACTGAAGCTTTCTTT. Variable domain in full (rest from reference TRBV11-2 and TRBJ1-1): EAGVAQSPRYKIIEKRQSVAFWCNPISGHATLYWYQQILGQGPKLLIQFQNNGVVDDSQLPKDRFSAERLKGVDSTLKIQPAKLEDSAVYLCASSPSRGGHMNTEAFFGQGTRLTVV.